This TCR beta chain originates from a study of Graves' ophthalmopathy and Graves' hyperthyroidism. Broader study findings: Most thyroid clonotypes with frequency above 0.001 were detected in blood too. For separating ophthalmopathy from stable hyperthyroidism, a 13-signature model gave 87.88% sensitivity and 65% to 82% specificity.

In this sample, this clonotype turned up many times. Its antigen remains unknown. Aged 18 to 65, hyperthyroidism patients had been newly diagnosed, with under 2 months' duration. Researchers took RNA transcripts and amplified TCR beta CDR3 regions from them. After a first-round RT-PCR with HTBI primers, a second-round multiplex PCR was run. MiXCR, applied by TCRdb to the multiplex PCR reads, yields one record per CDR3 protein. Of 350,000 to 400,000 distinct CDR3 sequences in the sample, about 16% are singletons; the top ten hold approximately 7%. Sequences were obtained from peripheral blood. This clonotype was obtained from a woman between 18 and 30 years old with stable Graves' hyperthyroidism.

CDR3 sequence (DNA): TGTGCCAGCAGCCCAGGGGACAGGGGGCTGAACACTGAAGCTTTCTTT. Encoded protein: CASSPGDRGLNTEAFF. The chain links TRBV11-2 to TRBJ1-1; 12 nucleotides match TRBD1. J was trimmed by 0 bases and V by 5 bases; bases with no gene match: 4. Germline CDR1 reads SGHAT; CDR2 reads FQNNGV. The CDR3 extends over 16 amino acids.